This T cell receptor beta chain was identified in a study of blood T cell repertoires in COVID-19 (dated by TCRdb to about 2020). The study in broad terms: Samples covering the acute and convalescent phases of COVID-19 were provided by collaborators in the United States, Italy and Spain. Deeply sampled blood TCRbeta repertoires from subjects exposed to, actively infected with, or recovered from COVID-19 were included in the dataset. Where HLA class I and class II types were available, the types were taken from metadata supplied by the sample provider, not from assay-based typing. The prospective study material was composed of cDNA or gDNA derived from T cells, B-cell-depleted T cells, or PBMCs. Sample metadata almost always included a de-identified subject ID, COVID-19 status, age in years and sex. The repertoires were made available in a free public database intended to serve as a resource for research on the immune response to SARS-CoV-2. The samples were drawn from two sources: the first 160 participants of the ongoing ImmuneRACE study, and 1,000 to 1,500 subjects contributed by 6 global collaborators. Broad study findings and their caveats: The amount of clinical and demographic metadata varied by source and participant and was provided uncurated.

TCRbeta CDR3 regions were amplified from genomic DNA using the immunoSEQ Assay, a bias-controlled multiplex PCR. From the authors' description of their analysis: Within the assay, amplification of reference gene primers was used to estimate how many nucleated cells each sample contained. To quantify the absolute abundance of each unique TCRbeta CDR3 rearrangement, sequence reads were collapsed and filtered. For each sample, productive Simpson clonality was calculated by taking the square root of Simpson's diversity index across productive rearrangements. TCRdb took over this immuneACCESS table, retaining in-frame rearrangements with V and J assigned. Such tables are incomplete; in checked studies, under half of the missing clones stem from an unresolved V gene, and the remainder is unexplained. V, J and clone size are those of that table, while D and trimming were read from the DNA. This sample comprises 70,000 to 90,000 clones, about 82% of them detected only once. About 7.8% of the sample rests with the top ten.

In regard to this clone: What this receptor recognizes is not known. There are no base qualities to consult, and no much larger clone falls within one base.

Trimming removed 0 bases from V and 0 bases from J, leaving 11 bases between the germline ends. The CDR3 sequence holds 16 residues, the cysteine and phenylalanine included. Only CDR3 DNA is held: 48 bases, read in frame from base 1. From the germline V gene, CDR1 is MNHEY and CDR2 is SVGEGT. The collaborating institutions used their own protocols to collect whole blood in K2EDTA tubes. For TCRbeta analysis, collaborators shipped samples in one of three forms: frozen whole blood, isolated PBMCs, or DNA extracted from either of those sample types. Sequenced sample: peripheral blood. This TCR came from a man aged 50-60 years with active COVID-19. The rearranged segments are TRBV6-2 or TRBV6-3 and TRBJ1-1; a tentative D match to TRBD1 spans 5 bases. The sequenced DNA is TGTGCCAGCAGTTACTCGATCAACAGGTTGAACACTGAAGCTTTCTTT. This is translated as CASSYSINRLNTEAFF.